This TCR beta chain appears in the sequencing data of a study of blood T cell repertoires in COVID-19. Across the study: Sites in the United States, Italy and Spain provided acute and convalescent COVID-19 samples. In each case, the material was cDNA or gDNA derived from T cells, B-cell-depleted T cells, or PBMCs.

Sequencing was performed with immunoSEQ multiplex PCR; in TCRdb, only in-frame clones are kept and a portion is missing. In the table there are roughly 300,000 clones, more than 80% of which are singletons. With 3 bases clipped from V and 5 bases from J, the junction kept 5 bases outside the gene matches. This CDR3 comprises 14 residues. Looked up from germline, CDR1 is MGHDK and CDR2 is SYGVNS. The sample consisted of peripheral blood. The chain carries TRBV25-1 and TRBJ2-5; 8 bases agree with TRBD1. The origin of this receptor is a woman in her twenties or thirties with COVID-19, enrolled during active disease. CDR3 protein: CASSESRGRETQYF. The CDR3 DNA reads as TGTGCCAGCAGTGAGAGCAGGGGGCGGGAGACCCAGTACTTC.